This T cell receptor beta chain was documented in a study of OX40 agonist ivuxolimab in advanced cancers. The overall study: Eligibility admitted prior anti-PD-1, anti-PD-L1 or anti-CTLA-4 therapy; 35% to 40% had some.

Assay: immunoSEQ multiplex PCR; the TCRdb copy retains only in-frame clones and omits some. The repertoire holds 31,000 or so clones, with about 86% as singletons. This CDR3 region has 15 residues. Germline values: CDR1 MGHRA, CDR2 YSYEKL. V shed 4 bases and J shed 6 bases, with 15 bases lying between them. Findings and caveats of the study: Antigens targeted by the expanded peripheral T cells were not determined.

Comments on this clone: Its target is not known.

This sequence joins TRBV4-1 and TRBJ2-2, with D unclear. Sequenced material: CD4+ or CD8+ T cells sorted from blood, taken in a trial of the OX40 agonist ivuxolimab. This receptor was identified in an adult with an advanced solid tumor such as melanoma, head and neck, liver or kidney cancer. CDR3 DNA sequence: TGCGCCAGCAGCCGCCGGGCCGGGCTCGCCGGGGAGCTGTTTTTT. Translation gives CASSRRAGLAGELFF.